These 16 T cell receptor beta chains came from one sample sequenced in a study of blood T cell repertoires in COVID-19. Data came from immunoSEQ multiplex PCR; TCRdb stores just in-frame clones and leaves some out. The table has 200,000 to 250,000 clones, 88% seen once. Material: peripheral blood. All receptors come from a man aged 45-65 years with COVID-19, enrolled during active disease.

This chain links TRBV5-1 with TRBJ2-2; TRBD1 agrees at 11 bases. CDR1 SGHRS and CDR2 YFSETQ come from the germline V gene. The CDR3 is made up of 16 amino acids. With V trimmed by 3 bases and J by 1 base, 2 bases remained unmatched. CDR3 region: CASSWTGGRNTGELFF. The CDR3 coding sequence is TGCGCCAGCAGCTGGACAGGGGGCAGGAACACCGGGGAGCTGTTTTTT.

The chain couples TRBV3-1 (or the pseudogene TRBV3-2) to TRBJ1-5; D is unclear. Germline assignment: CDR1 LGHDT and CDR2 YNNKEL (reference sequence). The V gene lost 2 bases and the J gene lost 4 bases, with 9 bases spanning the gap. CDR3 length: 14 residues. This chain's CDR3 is CASSQTPYNQPQHF. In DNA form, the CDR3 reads TGTGCCAGCAGCCAAACCCCCTATAATCAGCCCCAGCATTTT.

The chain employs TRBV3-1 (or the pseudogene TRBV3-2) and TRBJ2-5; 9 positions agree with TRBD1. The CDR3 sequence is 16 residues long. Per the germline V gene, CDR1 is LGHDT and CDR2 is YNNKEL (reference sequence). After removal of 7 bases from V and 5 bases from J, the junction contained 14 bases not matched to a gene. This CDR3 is CASTEGGQGWLETQYF. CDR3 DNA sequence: TGTGCCAGCACCGAGGGGGGACAGGGATGGTTGGAGACCCAGTACTTC.

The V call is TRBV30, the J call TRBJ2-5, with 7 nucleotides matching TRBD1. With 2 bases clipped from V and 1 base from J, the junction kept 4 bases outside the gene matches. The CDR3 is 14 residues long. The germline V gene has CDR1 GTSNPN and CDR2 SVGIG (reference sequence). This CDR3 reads CAWSSTGVQETQYF. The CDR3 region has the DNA TGTGCCTGGAGTTCCACAGGGGTCCAAGAGACCCAGTACTTC.

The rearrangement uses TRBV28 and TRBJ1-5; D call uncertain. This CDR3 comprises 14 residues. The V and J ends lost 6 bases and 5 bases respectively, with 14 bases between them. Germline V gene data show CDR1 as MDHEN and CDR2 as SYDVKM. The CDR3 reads CASSPTKKYQPQHF. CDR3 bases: TGTGCCAGCAGCCCGACAAAAAAGTATCAGCCCCAGCATTTT.

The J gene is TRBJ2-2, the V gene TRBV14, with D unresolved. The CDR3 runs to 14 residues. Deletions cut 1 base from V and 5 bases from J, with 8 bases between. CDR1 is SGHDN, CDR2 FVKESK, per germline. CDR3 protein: CASSQAFLTGELFF. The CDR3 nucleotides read TGTGCCAGCAGCCAAGCTTTTCTTACCGGGGAGCTGTTTTTT.

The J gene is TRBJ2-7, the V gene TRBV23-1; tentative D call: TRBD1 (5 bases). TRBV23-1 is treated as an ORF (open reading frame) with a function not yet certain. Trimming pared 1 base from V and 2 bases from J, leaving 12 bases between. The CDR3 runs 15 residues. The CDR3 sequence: CASSQLGRTTYEQYF. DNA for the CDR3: TGCGCCAGCAGTCAATTAGGCAGGACAACCTACGAGCAGTACTTC.

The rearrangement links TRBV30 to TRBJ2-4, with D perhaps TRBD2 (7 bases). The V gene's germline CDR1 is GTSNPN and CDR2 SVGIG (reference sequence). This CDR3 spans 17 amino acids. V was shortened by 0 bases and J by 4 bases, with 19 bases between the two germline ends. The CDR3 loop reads CAWSVPRGGGSKNIQYF. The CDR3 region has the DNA TGTGCCTGGAGTGTACCAAGGGGGGGCGGGTCAAAAAACATTCAGTACTTC.

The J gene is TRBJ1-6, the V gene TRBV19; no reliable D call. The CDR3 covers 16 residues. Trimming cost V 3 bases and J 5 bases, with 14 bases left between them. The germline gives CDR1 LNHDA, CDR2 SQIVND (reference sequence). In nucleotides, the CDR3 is TGTGCCAGTAGTATCCAAAGCGGGGTAAATAATTCACCCCTCCACTTT. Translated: CASSIQSGVNNSPLHF.

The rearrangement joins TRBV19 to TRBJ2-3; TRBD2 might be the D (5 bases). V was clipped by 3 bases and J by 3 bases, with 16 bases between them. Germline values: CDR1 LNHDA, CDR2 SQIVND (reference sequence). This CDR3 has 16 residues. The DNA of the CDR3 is TGTGCCAGTAGTATCCCCCGTTTACGGAGGACAGATACGCAGTATTTT. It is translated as CASSIPRLRRTDTQYF. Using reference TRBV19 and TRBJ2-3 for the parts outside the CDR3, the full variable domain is DGGITQSPKYLFRKEGQNVTLSCEQNLNHDAMYWYRQDPGQGLRLIYYSQIVNDFQKGDIAEGYSVSREKKESFPLTVTSAQKNPTAFYLCASSIPRLRRTDTQYFGPGTRLTVL.

The CDR3 sequence: CAIKGDTSNTEAFF. CDR3 DNA: TGTGCCATCAAGGGGGACACTTCGAACACTGAAGCTTTCTTT. This chain uses TRBV10-3 with TRBJ1-1; D is possibly TRBD1 (6 bases). Germline-derived CDR1 and CDR2 are ENHRY and SYGVKD. This CDR3 spans 14 amino acids. Between the trimmed V and J ends, which lost 7 bases and 1 base, there was a span of 13 bases.

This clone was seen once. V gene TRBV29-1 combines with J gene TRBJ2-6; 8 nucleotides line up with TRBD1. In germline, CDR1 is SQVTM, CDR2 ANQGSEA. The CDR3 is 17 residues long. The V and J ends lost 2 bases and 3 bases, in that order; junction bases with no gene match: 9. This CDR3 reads CSVESTGVYYGANVLTF. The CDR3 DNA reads TGCAGCGTTGAATCGACAGGGGTATATTATGGGGCCAACGTCCTGACTTTC.

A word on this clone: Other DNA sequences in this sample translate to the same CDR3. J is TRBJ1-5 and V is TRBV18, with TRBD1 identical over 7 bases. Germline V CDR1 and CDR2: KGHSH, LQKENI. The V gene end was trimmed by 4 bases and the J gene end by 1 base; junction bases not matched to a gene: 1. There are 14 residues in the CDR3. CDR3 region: CASSQDRSNQPQHF. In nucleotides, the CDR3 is TGTGCCAGCTCACAGGACAGGAGCAATCAGCCCCAGCATTTT.

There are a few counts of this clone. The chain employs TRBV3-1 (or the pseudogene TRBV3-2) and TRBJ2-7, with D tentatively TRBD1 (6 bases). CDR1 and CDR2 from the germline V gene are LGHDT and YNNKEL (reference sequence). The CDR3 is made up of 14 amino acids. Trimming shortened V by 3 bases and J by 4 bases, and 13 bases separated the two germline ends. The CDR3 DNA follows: TGTGCCAGCAGCCAGGTAGGGGGTCCTTACGAGCAGTACTTC. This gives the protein CASSQVGGPYEQYF.

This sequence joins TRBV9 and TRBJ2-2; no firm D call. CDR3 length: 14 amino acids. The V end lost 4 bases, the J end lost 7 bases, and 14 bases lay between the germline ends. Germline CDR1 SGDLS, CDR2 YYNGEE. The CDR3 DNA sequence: TGTGCCAGCAGCTTCCCTCAGGCTGGCGGGGAGCTGTTTTTT. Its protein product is CASSFPQAGGELFF. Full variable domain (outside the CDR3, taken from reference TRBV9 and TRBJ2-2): DSGVTQTPKHLITATGQRVTLRCSPRSGDLSVYWYQQSLDQGLQFLIQYYNGEERAKGNILERFSAQQFPDLHSELNLSSLELGDSALYFCASSFPQAGGELFFGEGSRLTVL.

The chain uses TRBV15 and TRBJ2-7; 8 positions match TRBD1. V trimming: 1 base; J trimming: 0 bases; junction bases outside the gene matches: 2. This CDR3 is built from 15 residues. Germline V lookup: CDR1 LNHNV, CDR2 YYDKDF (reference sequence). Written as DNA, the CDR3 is TGTGCCACCAGCAGAGGGACAGGGACCTCCTACGAGCAGTACTTC. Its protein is CATSRGTGTSYEQYF.